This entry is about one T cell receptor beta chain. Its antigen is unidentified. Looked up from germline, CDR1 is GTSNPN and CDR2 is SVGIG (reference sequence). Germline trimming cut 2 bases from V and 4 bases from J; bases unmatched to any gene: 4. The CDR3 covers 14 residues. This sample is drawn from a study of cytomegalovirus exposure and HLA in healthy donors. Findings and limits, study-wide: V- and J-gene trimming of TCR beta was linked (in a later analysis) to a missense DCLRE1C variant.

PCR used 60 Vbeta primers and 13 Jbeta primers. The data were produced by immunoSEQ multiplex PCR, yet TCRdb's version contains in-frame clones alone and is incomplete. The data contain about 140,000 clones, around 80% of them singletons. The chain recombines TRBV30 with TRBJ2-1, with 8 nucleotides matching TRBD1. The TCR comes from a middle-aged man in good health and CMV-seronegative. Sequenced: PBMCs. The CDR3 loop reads CAWSFRTGYNEQFF. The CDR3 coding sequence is TGTGCCTGGAGTTTTCGGACAGGGTACAATGAGCAGTTCTTC.